This T cell receptor beta chain was recorded in a study of shared clonotypes between healthy human individuals. This table comes from immunoSEQ multiplex PCR, and its TCRdb copy is limited to in-frame clones, with some not included. The table has roughly 640,000 clones, around 67% seen once. Trimming shortened V by 0 bases and J by 7 bases, and 13 bases separated the two germline ends. This CDR3 comprises 15 residues. Per germline, CDR1 SGHNT and CDR2 YYREEE (reference sequence). The sequenced sample consisted of memory CD4+ T cells sorted from blood. Subset: CD45RA-negative fraction. This receptor was obtained from a woman under 40 in good health. The V call is TRBV5-4, the J call TRBJ1-4, with D maybe TRBD1 (5 bases). CDR3 nucleotides: TGTGCCAGCAGCTTGGGGGCGGGGCTAGGTGAAAAACTGTTTTTT. This encodes CASSLGAGLGEKLFF.